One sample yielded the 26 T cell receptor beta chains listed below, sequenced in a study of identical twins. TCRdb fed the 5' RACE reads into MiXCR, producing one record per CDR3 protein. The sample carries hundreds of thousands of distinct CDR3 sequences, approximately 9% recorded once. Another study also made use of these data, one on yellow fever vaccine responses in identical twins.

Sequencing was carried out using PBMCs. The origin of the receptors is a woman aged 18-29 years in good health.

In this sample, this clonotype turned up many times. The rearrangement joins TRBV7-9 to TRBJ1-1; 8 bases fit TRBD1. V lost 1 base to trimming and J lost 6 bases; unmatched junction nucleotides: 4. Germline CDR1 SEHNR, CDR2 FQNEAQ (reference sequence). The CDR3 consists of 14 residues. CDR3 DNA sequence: TGTGCCAGCAGCTTAGGACAGGGGATGGCTGAAGCTTTCTTT. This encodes CASSLGQGMAEAFF.

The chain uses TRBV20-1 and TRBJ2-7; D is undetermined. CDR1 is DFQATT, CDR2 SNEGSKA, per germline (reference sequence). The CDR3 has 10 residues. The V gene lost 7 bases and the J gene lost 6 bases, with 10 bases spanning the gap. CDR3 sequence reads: CSGSLGEQYF. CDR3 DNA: TGCAGTGGGTCACTCGGCGAGCAGTACTTC.

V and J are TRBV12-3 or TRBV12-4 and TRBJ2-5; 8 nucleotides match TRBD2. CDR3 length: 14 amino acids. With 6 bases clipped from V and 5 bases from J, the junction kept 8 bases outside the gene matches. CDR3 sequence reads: CASRPRGGRETQYF. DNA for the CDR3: TGTGCCAGCAGACCCCGGGGGGGGAGGGAGACCCAGTACTTC.

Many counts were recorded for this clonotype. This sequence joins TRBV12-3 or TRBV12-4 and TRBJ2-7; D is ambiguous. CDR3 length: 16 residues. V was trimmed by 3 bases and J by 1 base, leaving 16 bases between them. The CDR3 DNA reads TGTGCCAGCAGTTTCTCCGGCAGCTTTATATCCTACGAGCAGTACTTC. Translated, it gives CASSFSGSFISYEQYF.

The CDR3: CASSLSGRADEQFF. The DNA of the CDR3 is TGTGCCAGCAGTTTAAGCGGGAGGGCCGATGAGCAGTTCTTC. V gene TRBV12-3 or TRBV12-4 combines with J gene TRBJ2-1, with 10 bases identical to TRBD2. Trimming cost V 2 bases and J 8 bases; bases outside gene matches: 3. This CDR3 comprises 14 residues.

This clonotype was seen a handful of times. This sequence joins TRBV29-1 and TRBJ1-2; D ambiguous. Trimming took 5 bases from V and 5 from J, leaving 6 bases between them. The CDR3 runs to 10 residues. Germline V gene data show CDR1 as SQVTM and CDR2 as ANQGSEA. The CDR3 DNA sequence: TGCAGCGTTCTGGGTTATGGCTACACCTTC. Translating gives CSVLGYGYTF.

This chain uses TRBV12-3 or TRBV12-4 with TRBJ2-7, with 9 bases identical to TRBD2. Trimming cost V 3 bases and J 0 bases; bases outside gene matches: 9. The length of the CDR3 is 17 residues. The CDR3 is CASSFDLSGRSSYEQYF. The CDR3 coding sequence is TGTGCCAGCAGTTTTGACCTTAGCGGGAGAAGCTCCTACGAGCAGTACTTC.

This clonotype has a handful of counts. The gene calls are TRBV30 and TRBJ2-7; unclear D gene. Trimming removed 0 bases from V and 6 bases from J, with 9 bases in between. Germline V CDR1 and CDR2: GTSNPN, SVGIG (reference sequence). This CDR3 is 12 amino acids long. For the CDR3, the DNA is TGTGCCTGGAGTGTACTAACTTCCGAGCAGTACTTC. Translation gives CAWSVLTSEQYF.

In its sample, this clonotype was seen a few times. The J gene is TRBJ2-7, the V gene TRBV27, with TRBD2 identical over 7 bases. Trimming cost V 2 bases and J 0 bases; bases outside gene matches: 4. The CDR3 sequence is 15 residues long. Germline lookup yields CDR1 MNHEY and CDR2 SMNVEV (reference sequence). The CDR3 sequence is CASSLLADSSYEQYF. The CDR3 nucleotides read TGTGCCAGCAGTTTACTAGCGGACTCCTCCTACGAGCAGTACTTC.

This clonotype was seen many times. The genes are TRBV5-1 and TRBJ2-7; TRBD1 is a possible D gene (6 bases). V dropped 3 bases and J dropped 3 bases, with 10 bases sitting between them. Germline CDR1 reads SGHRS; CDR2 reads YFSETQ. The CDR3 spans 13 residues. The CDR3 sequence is CASSSYRDYEQYF. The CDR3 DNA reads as TGCGCCAGCAGCTCCTACAGGGACTACGAGCAGTACTTC.

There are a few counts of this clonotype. CDR3 in DNA: TGCGCCAGCAGCTTCGGGGGAATGGAACTGGACCAAGAGACCCAGTACTTC. Residues: CASSFGGMELDQETQYF. This rearrangement joins TRBV5-1 to TRBJ2-5, with a tentative D call TRBD2 (6 bases). Deletions cut 2 bases from V and 0 bases from J, with 17 bases between. Germline CDR1 SGHRS, CDR2 YFSETQ. This CDR3 has 17 amino acids.

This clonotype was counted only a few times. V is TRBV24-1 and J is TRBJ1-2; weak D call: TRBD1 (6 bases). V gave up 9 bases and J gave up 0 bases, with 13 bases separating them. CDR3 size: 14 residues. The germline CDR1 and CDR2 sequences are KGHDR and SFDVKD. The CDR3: CATAGTPPNYGYTF. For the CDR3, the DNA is TGTGCCACCGCCGGGACACCTCCTAACTATGGCTACACCTTC.

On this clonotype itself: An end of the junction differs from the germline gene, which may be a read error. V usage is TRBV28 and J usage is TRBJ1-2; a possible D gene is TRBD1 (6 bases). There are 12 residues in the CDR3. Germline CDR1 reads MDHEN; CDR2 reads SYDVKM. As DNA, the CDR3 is TGTGCCAGCAGTTTATATCAGACAGGACCTTCCTTC. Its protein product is CASSLYQTGPSF.

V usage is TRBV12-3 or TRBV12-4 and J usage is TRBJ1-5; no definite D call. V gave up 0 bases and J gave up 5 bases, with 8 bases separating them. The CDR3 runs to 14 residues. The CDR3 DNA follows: TGTGCCAGCAGTTTAGCGCTCTGGGATCAGCCCCAGCATTTT. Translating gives CASSLALWDQPQHF.

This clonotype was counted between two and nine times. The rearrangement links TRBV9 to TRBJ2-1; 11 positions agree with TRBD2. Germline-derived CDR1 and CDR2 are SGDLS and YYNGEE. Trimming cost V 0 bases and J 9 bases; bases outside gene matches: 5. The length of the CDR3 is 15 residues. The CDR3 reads CASSVELAGAGEQFF. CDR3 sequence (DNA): TGTGCCAGCAGCGTAGAACTAGCGGGAGCGGGTGAGCAGTTCTTC.

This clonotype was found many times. The CDR3, as DNA: TGTGCCAGCAGTCCGACGAGCGGCGGTTACAATGAGCAGTTCTTC. Protein product: CASSPTSGGYNEQFF. The chain employs TRBV6-2 or TRBV6-3 and TRBJ2-1, with a tentative D call TRBD2 (5 bases). V lost 5 bases to trimming and J lost 4 bases, with 15 bases between them. The CDR3 has 15 residues. In germline, CDR1 is MNHEY, CDR2 SVGEGT.

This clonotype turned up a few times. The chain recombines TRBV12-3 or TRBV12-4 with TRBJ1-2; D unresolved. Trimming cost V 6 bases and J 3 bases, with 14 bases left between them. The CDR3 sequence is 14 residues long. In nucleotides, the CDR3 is TGTGCCAGCAGCGGCGCGGGTTCCCACTATGGCTACACCTTC. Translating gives CASSGAGSHYGYTF.

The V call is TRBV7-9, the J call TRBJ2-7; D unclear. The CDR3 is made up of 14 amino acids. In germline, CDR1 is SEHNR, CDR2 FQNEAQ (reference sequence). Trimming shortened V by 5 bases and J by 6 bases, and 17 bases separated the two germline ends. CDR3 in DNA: TGTGCCAGCAGCGAAGACATTAGTCTACTCGAGCAGTACTTC. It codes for CASSEDISLLEQYF.

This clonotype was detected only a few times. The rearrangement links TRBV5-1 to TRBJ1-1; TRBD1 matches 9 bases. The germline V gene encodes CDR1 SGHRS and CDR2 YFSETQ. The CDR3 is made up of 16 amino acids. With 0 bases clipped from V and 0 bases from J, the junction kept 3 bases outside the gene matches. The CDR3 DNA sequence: TGCGCCAGCAGCTTGGAAGGACAGGGGCTGAACACTGAAGCTTTCTTT. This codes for CASSLEGQGLNTEAFF. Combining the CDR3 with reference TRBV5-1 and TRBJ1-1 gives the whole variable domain KAGVTQTPRYLIKTRGQQVTLSCSPISGHRSVSWYQQTPGQGLQFLFEYFSETQRNKGNFPGRFSGRQFSNSRSEMNVSTLELGDSALYLCASSLEGQGLNTEAFFGQGTRLTVV.

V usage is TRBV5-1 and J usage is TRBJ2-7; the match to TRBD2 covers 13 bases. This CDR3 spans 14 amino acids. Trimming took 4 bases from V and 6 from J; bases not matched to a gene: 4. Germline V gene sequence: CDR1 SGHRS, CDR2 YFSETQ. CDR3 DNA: TGCGCCAGCAGCCAGGGACTAGCGGGGATCGAGCAGTACTTC. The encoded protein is CASSQGLAGIEQYF.

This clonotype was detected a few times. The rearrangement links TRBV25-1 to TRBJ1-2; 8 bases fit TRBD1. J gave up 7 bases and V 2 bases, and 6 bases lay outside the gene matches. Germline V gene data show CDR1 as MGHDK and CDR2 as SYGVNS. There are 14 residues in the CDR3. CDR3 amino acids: CASSEAGGVGGYTF. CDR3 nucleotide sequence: TGTGCCAGCAGTGAAGCAGGGGGCGTCGGTGGCTACACCTTC.

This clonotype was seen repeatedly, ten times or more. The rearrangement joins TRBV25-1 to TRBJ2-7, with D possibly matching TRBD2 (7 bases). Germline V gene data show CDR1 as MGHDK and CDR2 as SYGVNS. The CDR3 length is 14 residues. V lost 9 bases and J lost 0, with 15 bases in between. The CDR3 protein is CASTKGGSSYEQYF. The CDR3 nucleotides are TGTGCCAGTACCAAGGGGGGGAGCTCCTACGAGCAGTACTTC.

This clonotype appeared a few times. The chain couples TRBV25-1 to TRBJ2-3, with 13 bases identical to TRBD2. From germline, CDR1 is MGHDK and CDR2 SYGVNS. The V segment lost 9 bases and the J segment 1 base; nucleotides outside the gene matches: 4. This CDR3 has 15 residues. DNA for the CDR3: TGTGCCAGGTGGACTAGCGGGGGCTGCACAGATACGCAGTATTTT. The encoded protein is CARWTSGGCTDTQYF.

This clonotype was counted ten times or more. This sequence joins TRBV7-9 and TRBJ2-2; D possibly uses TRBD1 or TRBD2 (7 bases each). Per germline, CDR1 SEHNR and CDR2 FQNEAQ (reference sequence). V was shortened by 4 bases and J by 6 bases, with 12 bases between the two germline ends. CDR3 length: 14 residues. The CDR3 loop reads CASSSAGGAGELFF. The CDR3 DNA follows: TGTGCCAGCAGCTCTGCAGGGGGGGCCGGGGAGCTGTTTTTT.

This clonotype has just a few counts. DNA of the CDR3: TGTGCCAGCACTCGGAGGGGGGACACCGGGGAGCTGTTTTTT. Its protein is CASTRRGDTGELFF. The genes are TRBV12-3 or TRBV12-4 and TRBJ2-2; D might be TRBD1 or TRBD2, each matching 6 bases. There are 14 residues in the CDR3. V dropped 7 bases and J dropped 3 bases, with 12 bases sitting between them.

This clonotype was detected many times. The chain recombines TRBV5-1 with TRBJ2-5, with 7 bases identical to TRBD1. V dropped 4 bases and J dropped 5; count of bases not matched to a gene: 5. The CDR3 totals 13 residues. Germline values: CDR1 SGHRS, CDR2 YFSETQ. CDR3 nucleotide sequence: TGCGCCAGCAGCGAGGGGGCCATGGAGACCCAGTACTTC. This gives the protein CASSEGAMETQYF.